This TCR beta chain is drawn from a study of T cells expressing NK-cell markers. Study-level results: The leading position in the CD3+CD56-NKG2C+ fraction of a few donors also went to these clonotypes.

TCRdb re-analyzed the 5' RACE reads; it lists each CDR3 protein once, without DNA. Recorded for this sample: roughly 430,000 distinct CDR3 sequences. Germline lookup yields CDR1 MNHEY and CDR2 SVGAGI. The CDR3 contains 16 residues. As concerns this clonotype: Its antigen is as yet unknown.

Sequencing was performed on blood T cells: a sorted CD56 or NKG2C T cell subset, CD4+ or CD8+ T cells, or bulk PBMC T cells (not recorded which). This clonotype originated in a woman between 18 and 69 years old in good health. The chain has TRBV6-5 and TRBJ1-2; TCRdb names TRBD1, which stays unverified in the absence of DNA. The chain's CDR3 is CASSYYATGANYGYTF.